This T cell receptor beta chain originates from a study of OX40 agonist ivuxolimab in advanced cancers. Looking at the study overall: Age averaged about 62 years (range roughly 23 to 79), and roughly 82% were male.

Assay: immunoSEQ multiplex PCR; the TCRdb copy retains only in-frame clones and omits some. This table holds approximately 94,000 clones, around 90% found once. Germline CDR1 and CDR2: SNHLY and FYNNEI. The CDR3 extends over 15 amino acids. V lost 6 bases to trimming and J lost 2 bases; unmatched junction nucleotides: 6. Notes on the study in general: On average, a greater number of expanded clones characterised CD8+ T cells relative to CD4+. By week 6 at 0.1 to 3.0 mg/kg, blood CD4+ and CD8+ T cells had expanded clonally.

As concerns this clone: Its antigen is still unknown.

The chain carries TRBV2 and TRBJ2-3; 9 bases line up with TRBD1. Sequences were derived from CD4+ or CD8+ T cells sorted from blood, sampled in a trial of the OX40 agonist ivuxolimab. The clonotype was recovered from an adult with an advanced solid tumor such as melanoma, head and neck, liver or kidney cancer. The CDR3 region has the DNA TGTGCCAGCAGGGGACAGGGAGGGTACACAGATACGCAGTATTTT. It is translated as CASRGQGGYTDTQYF.